A selection of T cell receptor beta chains follows, all from one sample in a study of blood T cell repertoires in COVID-19. Generated by immunoSEQ multiplex PCR, the TCRdb table keeps only in-frame clones and is missing some. The sample has about 9,000 clones; 65% to 85% are singletons. Sample: peripheral blood. The source of these receptors is a human donor with active COVID-19. The donor label of this sample is uncertain. The conserved cysteine and the conserved F or W are not part of the CDR3 here.

>TRBV7-2
ATTSYGSYNEQF
>TRBV27
ASSLVMRPFEAF
>TRBV13
ASSSQGDEQY
>TRBV7-2
ASSLASGSWYNEQF
>TRBV5-4
ASSSGTTPYNEQF
>TRBV9
ASSVAVGAGANVLT
>TRBV7-9
ASSSSGGDTQY
>TRBV5-4
ASTLGGFAEAF
>TRBV15
ATSRDRGRGEQY
>TRBV7-2
ASSGPTGGEQF
>TRBV27
ASSLSWDIRVLT
>TRBV10-3
AISYSSGIYEQY
>TRBV6-6
ASSAQGVDNSPLH
>TRBV6-6
ASRAGQGNPEAF
>TRBV12-3/TRBV12-4
ASSPDGQVGYT
>TRBV19
ASSDRLQTQY
>TRBV7-6
ASSLELAGVTNTGELF
>TRBV24-1
ATSDTRDRVGGELF
>TRBV9
ASTEDSNTGELF
>TRBV24-1
ATSDPTEGTSSDTQY
>TRBV7-2
ASSPSQGSAYEQY
>TRBV6-2/TRBV6-3
ASSYADSYEQY
>TRBV13
ASSSRLAGGLGTQY
>TRBV25-1
ASSLGVASGYT
>TRBV28
AIREPNTGELF
>TRBV25-1
ASSESASGTYNEQF
>TRBV5-1
ASRSGTGENGELF
>TRBV24-1
ATSGTTSGSTDTQY
>TRBV5-5
ASSPEGGIGDNEQF
>TRBV19
ASSLAGVVYEQY
>TRBV19
ASSPSGSTEAF
>TRBV24-1
ATSDPSLGADTQY
>TRBV7-9
ASSFYSNQPQH
>TRBV28
ASSLGPSGAYEQY
>TRBV30
AWRGLRDRTYNEQF
>TRBV21-1
ASSSRPDTFSGNTIY
>TRBV5-4
ASSLGLAGGYNEQF
>TRBV9
ASSVEGDTRETQY